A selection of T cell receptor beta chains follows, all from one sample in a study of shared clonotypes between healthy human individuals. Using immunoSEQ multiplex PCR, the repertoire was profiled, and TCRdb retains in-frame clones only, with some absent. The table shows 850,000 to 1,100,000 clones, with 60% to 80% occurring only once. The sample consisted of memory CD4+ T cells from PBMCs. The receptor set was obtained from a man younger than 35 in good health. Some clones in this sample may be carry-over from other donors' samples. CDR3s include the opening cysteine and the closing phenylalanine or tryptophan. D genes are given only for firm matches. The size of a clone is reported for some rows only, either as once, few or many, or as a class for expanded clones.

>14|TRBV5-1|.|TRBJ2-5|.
TGCGCCAGCAGCCCCCGGGCAGACCAAGAGACCCAGTACTTC
CASSPRADQETQYF
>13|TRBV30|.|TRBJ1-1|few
TGTGCCTGCAATATAGCTATGAACACTGAAGCTTTCTTT
CACNIAMNTEAFF
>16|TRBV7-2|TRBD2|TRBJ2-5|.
TGTGCCAGCACCTTAGCGCGCGGGACTAGCGGTGTGACCCAGTACTTC
CASTLARGTSGVTQYF
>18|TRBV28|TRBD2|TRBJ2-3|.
TGTGCCAGCAACGAAAGGGGCGGGGGAAGAACTAGCACAGATACGCAGTATTTT
CASNERGGGRTSTDTQYF
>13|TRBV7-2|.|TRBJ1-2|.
TGTGCCAGCAGCTTACGTGCCACCTATGGCTACACCTTC
CASSLRATYGYTF
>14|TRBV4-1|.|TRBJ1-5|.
TGCGCCAGCAGCCGGCGGGGGGGAAACCAGCCCCAGCATTTT
CASSRRGGNQPQHF
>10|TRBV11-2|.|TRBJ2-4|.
TGTGCCAGCACCTCAAACATTCAGTACTTC
CASTSNIQYF
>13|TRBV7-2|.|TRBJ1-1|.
TGTGCCAGCAGCTTAGTCCAGAGCACTGAAGCTTTCTTT
CASSLVQSTEAFF
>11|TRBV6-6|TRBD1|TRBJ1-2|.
TGTGCCAGCAGGGCGAGGGGGCTCTACACCTTC
CASRARGLYTF
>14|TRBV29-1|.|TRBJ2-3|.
TGCAGCGTTGGAGCCCCCTCTCTCACAGATACGCAGTATTTT
CSVGAPSLTDTQYF
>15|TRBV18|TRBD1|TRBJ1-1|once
TGTGCCAGCTCACTTACAAGGGGGCCGAACACTGAAGCCTTCTTT
CASSLTRGPNTEAFF
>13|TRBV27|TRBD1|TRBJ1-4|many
TGTGCCAGCAGCCGGACAGGGAATGAAAAACTGTTTTTT
CASSRTGNEKLFF
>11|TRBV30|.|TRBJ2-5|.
TGTGCCTCGGAGATAGAAGAGACCCAGTACTTC
CASEIEETQYF
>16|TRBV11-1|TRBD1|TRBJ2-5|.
TGTGCCAGCAGCACAACCCCAGACAGGGTGAAAGAGACCCAGTACTTC
CASSTTPDRVKETQYF
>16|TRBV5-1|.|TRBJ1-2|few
TGCGCCAGCAGCTTGGAGCCTGGGGGGCGCGTCTATGGCTACACCTTC
CASSLEPGGRVYGYTF
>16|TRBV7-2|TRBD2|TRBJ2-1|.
TGTGCCAGCAGCTCCTATCTAGCGGGAGCGACCAATGAGCAGTTCTTC
CASSSYLAGATNEQFF
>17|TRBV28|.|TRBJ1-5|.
TGTGCCAGCAGTTCCCCTGCGGGCAGCTTTCTTAATCAGCCCCAGCATTTT
CASSSPAGSFLNQPQHF
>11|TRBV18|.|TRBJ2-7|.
TGTGCCAGCTCACCACAGGGCGAGCAGTACTTC
CASSPQGEQYF
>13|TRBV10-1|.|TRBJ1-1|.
TGCGCCAGCAGTGGTGACCCCGGCCGTGAAGCTTTCTTT
CASSGDPGREAFF